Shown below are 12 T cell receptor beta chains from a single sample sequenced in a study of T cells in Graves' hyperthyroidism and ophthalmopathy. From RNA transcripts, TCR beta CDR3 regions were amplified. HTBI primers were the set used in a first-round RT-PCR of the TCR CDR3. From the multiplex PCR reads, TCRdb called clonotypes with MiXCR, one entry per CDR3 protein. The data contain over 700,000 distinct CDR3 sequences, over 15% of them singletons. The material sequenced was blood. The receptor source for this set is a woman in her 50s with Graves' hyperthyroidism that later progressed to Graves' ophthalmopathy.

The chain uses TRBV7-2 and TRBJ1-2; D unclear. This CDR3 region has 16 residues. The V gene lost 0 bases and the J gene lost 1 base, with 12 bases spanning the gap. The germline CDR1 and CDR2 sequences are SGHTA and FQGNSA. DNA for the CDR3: TGTGCCAGCAGCTTAGCAGCGGAGCCGATTAACTATGGCTACACCTTC. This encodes CASSLAAEPINYGYTF.

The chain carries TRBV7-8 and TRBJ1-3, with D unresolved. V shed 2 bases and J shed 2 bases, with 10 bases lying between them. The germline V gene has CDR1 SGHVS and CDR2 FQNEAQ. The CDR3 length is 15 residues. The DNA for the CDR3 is TGTGCCAGCAGCTTAACGGCCGCCCCTGGAAACACCATATATTTT. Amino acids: CASSLTAAPGNTIYF.

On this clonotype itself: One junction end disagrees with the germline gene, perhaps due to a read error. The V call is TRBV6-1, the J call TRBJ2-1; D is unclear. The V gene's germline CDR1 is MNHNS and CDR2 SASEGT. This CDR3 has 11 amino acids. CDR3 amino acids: CASSAAIEQLF. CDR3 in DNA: TGTGCCAGCAGTGCCGCCATTGAGCAGCTCTTC.

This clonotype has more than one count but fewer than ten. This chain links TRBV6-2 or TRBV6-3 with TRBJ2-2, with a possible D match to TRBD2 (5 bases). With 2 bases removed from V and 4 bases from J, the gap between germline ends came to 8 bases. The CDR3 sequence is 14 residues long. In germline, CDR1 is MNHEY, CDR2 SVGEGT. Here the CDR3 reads CASSYPRGTGELFF. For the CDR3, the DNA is TGTGCCAGCAGTTACCCCCGGGGCACCGGGGAGCTGTTTTTT.

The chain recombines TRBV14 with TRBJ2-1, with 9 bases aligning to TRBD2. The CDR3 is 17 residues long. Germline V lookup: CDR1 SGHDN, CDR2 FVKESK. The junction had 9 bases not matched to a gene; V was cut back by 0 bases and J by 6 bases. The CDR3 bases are TGTGCCAGCAGCCAAGATATCATTGGACTAGCGCTCAATGAGCAGTTCTTC. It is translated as CASSQDIIGLALNEQFF.

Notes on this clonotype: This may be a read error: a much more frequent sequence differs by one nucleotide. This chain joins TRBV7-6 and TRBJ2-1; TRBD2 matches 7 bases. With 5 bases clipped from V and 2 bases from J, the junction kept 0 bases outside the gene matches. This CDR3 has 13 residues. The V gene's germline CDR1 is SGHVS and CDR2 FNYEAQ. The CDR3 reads CASSRGAYNEQFF. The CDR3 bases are TGTGCCAGCAGCCGGGGGGCCTACAATGAGCAGTTCTTC.

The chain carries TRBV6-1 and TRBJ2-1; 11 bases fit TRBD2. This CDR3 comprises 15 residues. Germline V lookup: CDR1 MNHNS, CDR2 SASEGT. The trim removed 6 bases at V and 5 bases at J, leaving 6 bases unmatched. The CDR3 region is CASRSSGGFHNEQFF. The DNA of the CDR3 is TGTGCCAGCAGATCTAGCGGGGGGTTCCACAATGAGCAGTTCTTC.

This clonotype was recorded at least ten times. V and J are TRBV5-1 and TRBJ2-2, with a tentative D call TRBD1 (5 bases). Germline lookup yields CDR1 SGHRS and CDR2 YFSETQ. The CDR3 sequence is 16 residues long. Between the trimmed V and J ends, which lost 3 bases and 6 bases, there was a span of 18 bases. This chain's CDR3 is CASSSAGHLEAGELFF. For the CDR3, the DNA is TGCGCCAGCAGCTCGGCAGGGCATCTTGAAGCCGGGGAGCTGTTTTTT.

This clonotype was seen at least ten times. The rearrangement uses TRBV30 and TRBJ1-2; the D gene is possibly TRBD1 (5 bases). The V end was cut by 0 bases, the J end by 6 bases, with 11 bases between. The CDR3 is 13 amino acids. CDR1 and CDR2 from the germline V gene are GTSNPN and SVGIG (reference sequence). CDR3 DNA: TGTGCCTGGAGTGTAGTCTCAGGGAATGGCTACACCTTC. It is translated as CAWSVVSGNGYTF.

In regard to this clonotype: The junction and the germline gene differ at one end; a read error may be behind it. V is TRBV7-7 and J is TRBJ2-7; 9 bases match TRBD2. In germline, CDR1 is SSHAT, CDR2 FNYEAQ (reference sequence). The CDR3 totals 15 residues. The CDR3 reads CASSFSGGTNYEQYF. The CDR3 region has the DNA TGTGCTAGCAGCTTTAGCGGGGGAACTAACTACGAGCAGTACTTC. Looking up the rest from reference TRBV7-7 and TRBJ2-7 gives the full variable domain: GAGVSQSPRYKVTKRGQDVTLRCDPISSHATLYWYQQALGQGPEFLTYFNYEAQPDKSGLPSDRFSAERPEGSISTLTIQRTEQRDSAMYRCASSFSGGTNYEQYFGPGTRLTVT.

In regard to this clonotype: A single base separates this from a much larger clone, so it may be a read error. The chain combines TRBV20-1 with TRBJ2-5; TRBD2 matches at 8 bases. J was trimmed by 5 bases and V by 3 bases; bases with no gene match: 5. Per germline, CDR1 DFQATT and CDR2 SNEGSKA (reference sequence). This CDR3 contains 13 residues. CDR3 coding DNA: TGCAGTGCTAGGCTAACGGGGGGGGAGACCCAGTACTTC. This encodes CSARLTGGETQYF.

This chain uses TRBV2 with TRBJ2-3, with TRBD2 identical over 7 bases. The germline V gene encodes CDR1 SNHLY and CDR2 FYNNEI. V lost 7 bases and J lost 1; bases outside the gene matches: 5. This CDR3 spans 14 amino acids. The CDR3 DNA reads TGTGCCAGCAAGACTAGCTCGGGCACAGATACGCAGTATTTT. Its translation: CASKTSSGTDTQYF.